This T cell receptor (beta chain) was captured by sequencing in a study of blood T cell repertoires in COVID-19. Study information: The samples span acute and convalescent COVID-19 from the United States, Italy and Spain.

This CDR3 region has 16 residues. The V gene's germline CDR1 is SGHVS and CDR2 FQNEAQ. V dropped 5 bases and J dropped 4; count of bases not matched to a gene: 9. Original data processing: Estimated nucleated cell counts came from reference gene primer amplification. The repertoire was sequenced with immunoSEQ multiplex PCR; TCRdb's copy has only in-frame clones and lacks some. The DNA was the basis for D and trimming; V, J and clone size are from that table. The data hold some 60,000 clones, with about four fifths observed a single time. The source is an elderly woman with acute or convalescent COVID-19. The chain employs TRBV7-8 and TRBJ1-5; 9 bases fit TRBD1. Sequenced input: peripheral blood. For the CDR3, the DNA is TGTGCCAGCAGCCACTCCGACAGGGGGGGGAATCAGCCCCAGCATTTT. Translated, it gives CASSHSDRGGNQPQHF.